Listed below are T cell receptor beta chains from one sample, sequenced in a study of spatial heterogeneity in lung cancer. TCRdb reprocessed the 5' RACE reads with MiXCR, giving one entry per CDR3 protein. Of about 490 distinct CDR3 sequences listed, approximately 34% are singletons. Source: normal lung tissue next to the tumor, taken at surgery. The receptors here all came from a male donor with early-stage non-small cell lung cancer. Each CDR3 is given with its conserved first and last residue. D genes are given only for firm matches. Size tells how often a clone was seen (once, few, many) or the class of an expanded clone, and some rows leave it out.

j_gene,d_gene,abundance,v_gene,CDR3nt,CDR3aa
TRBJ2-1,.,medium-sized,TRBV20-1,TGCAGTGCGACCGGGACATACTCCTACAATGAGCAGTTCTTC,CSATGTYSYNEQFF
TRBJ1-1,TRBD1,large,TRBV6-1,TGTGCCAGCAGTAGGAACAGGGGTGGCACTGAAGCTTTCTTT,CASSRNRGGTEAFF
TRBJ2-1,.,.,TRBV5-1,TGCGCCAGCAGCAGGAACAGGGTATCGTCGAGGGATGAGCAGTTCTTC,CASSRNRVSSRDEQFF
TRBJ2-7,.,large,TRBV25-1,TGTGCCAGCAGTGAAGGCCGCTACGAGCAGTACTTC,CASSEGRYEQYF
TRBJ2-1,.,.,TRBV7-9,TGTGCCAGCAGCTCCTCCGGGAGCAAGTTCTTC,CASSSSGSKFF
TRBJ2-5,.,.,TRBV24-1,TGTGCCACCAGTGATCCTACAGGGCACCAAGAGACCCAGTACTTC,CATSDPTGHQETQYF
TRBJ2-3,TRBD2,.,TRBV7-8,TGTGCCAGCAGCTTATGGCGGCTAGCGGACACAGATACGCAGTATTTT,CASSLWRLADTDTQYF
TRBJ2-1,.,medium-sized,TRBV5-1,TGCGCCAGCAGCGATAGATGGACACAAAATCCCTACAATGAGCAGTTCTTC,CASSDRWTQNPYNEQFF
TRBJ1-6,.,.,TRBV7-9,TGTGCCAGCAGCCGCCGGGACGGCGATTCACCCCTCCACTTT,CASSRRDGDSPLHF
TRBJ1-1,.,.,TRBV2,TGTGCCAGCAGGCAACAGCCGAACACTGAAGCTTTCTTT,CASRQQPNTEAFF
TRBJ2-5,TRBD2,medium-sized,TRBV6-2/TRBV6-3,TGTGCCAGCAGGGGACTAGCGGGAACGGGGTCCCAGTACTTC,CASRGLAGTGSQYF
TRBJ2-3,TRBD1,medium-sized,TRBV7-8,TGTGCCAGCAGCCTACGTTTTACAGGGGTCCCCACAGATACGCAGTATTTT,CASSLRFTGVPTDTQYF
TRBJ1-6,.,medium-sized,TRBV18,TGTGCCAGCTCACCCCGGACAGATAATTCACCCCTCCACTTT,CASSPRTDNSPLHF
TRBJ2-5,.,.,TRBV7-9,TGTGCCAGCAGCTGGGCGGGTCCGCAAGAGACCCAGTACTTC,CASSWAGPQETQYF
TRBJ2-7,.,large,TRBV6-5,TGTGCCAGCAGTTATACTATTCTCGGATACGAGCAGTACTTC,CASSYTILGYEQYF
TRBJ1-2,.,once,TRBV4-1,TGCGCCAGCAGCCGAGGGGCAGGGGAAAACTATGGCTACACCTTC,CASSRGAGENYGYTF
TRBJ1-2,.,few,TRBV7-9,TGTGCCAGCAGCTGGTCCGGGACCTACACCTATGGCTACACCTTC,CASSWSGTYTYGYTF
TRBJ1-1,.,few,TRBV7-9,TGTGCCAGCAGCCCGACCCTAGCGGGATACACTGAAGCTTTCTTT,CASSPTLAGYTEAFF
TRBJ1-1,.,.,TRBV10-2,TGCGCCAGCAGACAGGCCGAGAAAGCTTTCTTT,CASRQAEKAFF
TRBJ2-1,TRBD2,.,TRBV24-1,TGTGCCACCAGTGAGGCTAGCGGGAGCGGGGATGAGCAGTTCTTC,CATSEASGSGDEQFF
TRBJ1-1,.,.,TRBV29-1,TGCAGCGCCGCCGACGCAGGAGGTATGAACACTGAAGCTTTCTTT,CSAADAGGMNTEAFF
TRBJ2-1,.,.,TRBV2,TGTGCCAGCAGTGTAGGGCGTGGAGGGCACAATGAGCAGTTCTTC,CASSVGRGGHNEQFF
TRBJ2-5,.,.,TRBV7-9,TGTGCCAGCAGCTCGCCAACAGAAGAGACCCAGTACTTC,CASSSPTEETQYF
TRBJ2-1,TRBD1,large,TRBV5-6,TGTGCCAGCAGCTTGGGGGACAGGGAATACAATGAGCAGTTCTTC,CASSLGDREYNEQFF
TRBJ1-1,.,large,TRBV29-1,TGCAGCGTTCATACAGTGGACACTGAAGCTTTCTTT,CSVHTVDTEAFF
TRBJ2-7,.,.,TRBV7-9,TGTGCCAGCAGCCCCCGAGGGCCCTACGAGCAGTACTTC,CASSPRGPYEQYF